Each of the 25 T cell receptor beta chains below was sequenced from the same sample in a study of blood T cell repertoires in COVID-19. TCRdb's table, derived via immunoSEQ multiplex PCR, lists solely in-frame clones and lacks some. The repertoire holds about 130,000 clones, with 85% to 90% as singletons. Sequencing used peripheral blood. These receptors were collected from a human donor in a cohort sampled during active COVID-19.

V is TRBV11-2 and J is TRBJ2-7; 15 bases are shared with TRBD2. The CDR3 is 19 amino acids. V shed 3 bases and J 6 bases; nucleotides not matched to a gene: 15. Germline values: CDR1 SGHAT, CDR2 FQNNGV. The CDR3: CASSLTVPGLAGGRGEQYV. In nucleotides, the CDR3 is TGTGCCAGCAGCTTGACAGTCCCGGGACTAGCGGGAGGCCGGGGCGAGCAGTACGTC.

This chain joins TRBV5-1 and TRBJ2-5; 9 bases align to TRBD2. J lost 1 base, V lost 0 bases, and 4 bases had no gene match. The CDR3 loop spans 16 amino acids. Germline-derived CDR1 and CDR2 are SGHRS and YFSETQ. The CDR3 nucleotides read TGCGCCAGCAGCTTGGCGGCGGGGGGGCCCCAAGAGACCCAGTACTTC. Its translation is CASSLAAGGPQETQYF.

The chain recombines TRBV28 with TRBJ2-7, with 13 positions matching TRBD2. The V gene's germline CDR1 is MDHEN and CDR2 SYDVKM. There are 15 residues in the CDR3. V lost 5 bases and J lost 3; bases outside the gene matches: 4. The CDR3 nucleotides read TGTGCCAGCAGTCCCGGGACTAGCGGGGTCTACGAGCAGTACGTC. Its translation: CASSPGTSGVYEQYV.

The J gene is TRBJ2-7, the V gene TRBV5-4; 9 nucleotides align to TRBD1. CDR3 length equals 14 residues. Germline V gene sequence: CDR1 SGHNT, CDR2 YYREEE (reference sequence). V lost 4 bases to trimming and J lost 3 bases; unmatched junction nucleotides: 5. CDR3 nucleotides: TGTGCCAGCAGCCAGGGACAGGGACGCTACGAGCAGTACTTC. As protein: CASSQGQGRYEQYF.

This sequence joins TRBV6-5 and TRBJ1-2; 10 bases match TRBD1. The length of the CDR3 is 14 residues. After removal of 7 bases from V and 2 bases from J, the junction contained 4 bases not matched to a gene. The germline gives CDR1 MNHEY, CDR2 SVGAGI. The CDR3 DNA follows: TGTGCCAGCATCCCGGGACAGGGGAACTATGGCTACACCTTC. Its translation: CASIPGQGNYGYTF.

The rearrangement uses TRBV5-4 and TRBJ2-5; D is possibly TRBD2 (5 bases). V lost 3 bases to trimming and J lost 5 bases, with 17 bases between them. The germline gives CDR1 SGHNT, CDR2 YYREEE (reference sequence). CDR3 length: 15 residues. CDR3 loop: CASSSSGAPEETQYF. CDR3 in DNA: TGTGCCAGCAGCTCCAGCGGAGCGCCCGAGGAGACCCAGTACTTC.

V gene TRBV9 combines with J gene TRBJ2-5; 7 bases are a match to TRBD1. Germline CDR1 is SGDLS and CDR2 is YYNGEE. The CDR3 loop spans 15 amino acids. V trimming: 2 bases; J trimming: 5 bases; junction bases outside the gene matches: 9. CDR3 DNA sequence: TGTGCCAGCAGCGTCGGGACAGCCCAAACCGAGACCCAGTACTTC. This translates into CASSVGTAQTETQYF.

The chain joins TRBV7-8 to TRBJ2-3; TRBD2 matches at 15 bases. Germline-derived CDR1 and CDR2 are SGHVS and FQNEAQ. The junction had 3 bases not matched to a gene; V was cut back by 5 bases and J by 3 bases. The CDR3 loop spans 16 amino acids. CDR3 loop: CASSGGLAGGTDTQYF. CDR3 bases: TGTGCCAGCAGCGGAGGACTAGCGGGGGGGACAGATACGCAGTATTTT.

The DNA of the CDR3 is TGCGCCAGCAGCCAATCCTTGGGGCGGGAGGGATACACAGATACGCAGTATTTT. This encodes CASSQSLGREGYTDTQYF. The J gene is TRBJ2-3, the V gene TRBV4-1; the match to TRBD2 covers 9 bases. After removal of 2 bases from V and 2 bases from J, the junction contained 11 bases not matched to a gene. Germline V CDR1 and CDR2: MGHRA, YSYEKL. This CDR3 contains 18 residues.

This chain connects TRBV5-1 to TRBJ1-5; TRBD1 matches 7 bases. The germline V gene has CDR1 SGHRS and CDR2 YFSETQ. The CDR3 spans 15 residues. J gave up 4 bases and V 4 bases, and 8 bases lay outside the gene matches. The CDR3 protein is CASSKGDSLNQPQHF. CDR3 in DNA: TGCGCCAGCAGCAAGGGGGACAGTCTTAATCAGCCCCAGCATTTT.

J is TRBJ1-3 and V is TRBV2, with no clear D. With 3 bases removed from V and 4 bases from J, the gap between germline ends came to 19 bases. CDR1 is SNHLY and CDR2 is FYNNEI in the germline V gene. This CDR3 contains 17 residues. The CDR3 nucleotides read TGTGCCAGCAGTGACCTAAGTGTCTGGAGCCCCGGAAACACCATATATTTT. Its translation: CASSDLSVWSPGNTIYF.

This chain uses TRBV27 with TRBJ2-5; 7 bases align to TRBD1. Germline CDR1 MNHEY, CDR2 SMNVEV (reference sequence). Trimming at V came to 5 bases and at J to 2 bases, leaving 8 bases not matched to a gene. The CDR3 length is 15 residues. This chain's CDR3 is CASSLRDSYQETQYF. As DNA, the CDR3 is TGTGCCAGCAGTCTCCGGGACAGTTATCAAGAGACCCAGTACTTC.

The J gene is TRBJ1-1, the V gene TRBV29-1; D unresolved. Germline CDR1 SQVTM, CDR2 ANQGSEA. The CDR3 consists of 11 residues. Trimming took off 5 bases at V and 5 bases at J, with 9 bases between the two ends. This chain's CDR3 is CSVSGGTEAFF. CDR3 DNA: TGCAGCGTTTCCGGCGGAACTGAAGCTTTCTTT.

The chain has TRBV25-1 and TRBJ1-4; 7 positions agree with TRBD1. The CDR3 has 15 amino acids. J lost 8 bases, V lost 4 bases, and 10 bases had no gene match. Germline V gene sequence: CDR1 MGHDK, CDR2 SYGVNS. The CDR3 nucleotides are TGTGCCAGCAGTGGTGGGGCGGGACAGACGGAAAAACTGTTTTTT. This translates into CASSGGAGQTEKLFF.

The table lists this clone with a few counts. The chain employs TRBV19 and TRBJ1-1; 7 bases agree with TRBD1. Germline V CDR1 and CDR2: LNHDA, SQIVND (reference sequence). CDR3 size: 17 residues. V dropped 3 bases and J dropped 0; count of bases not matched to a gene: 10. CDR3 region: CASSITANRGMNTEAFF. CDR3 bases: TGTGCCAGTAGTATTACGGCGAACAGGGGAATGAACACTGAAGCTTTCTTT.

The gene calls are TRBV5-6 and TRBJ1-1; D is perhaps TRBD1 (6 bases). Germline V gene sequence: CDR1 SGHDT, CDR2 YYEEEE. V was cut by 2 bases and J by 0 bases, with 11 bases left in between. The CDR3 has 15 residues. The CDR3 nucleotides read TGTGCCAGCAGCTTTGTGGACAGAATGAACACTGAAGCTTTCTTT. This encodes CASSFVDRMNTEAFF. Variable domain in full (rest from reference TRBV5-6 and TRBJ1-1): DAGVTQSPTHLIKTRGQQVTLRCSPKSGHDTVSWYQQALGQGPQFIFQYYEEEERQRGNFPDRFSGHQFPNYSSELNVNALLLGDSALYLCASSFVDRMNTEAFFGQGTRLTVV.

V and J are TRBV7-9 and TRBJ2-3; D not certain. The germline CDR1 and CDR2 sequences are SEHNR and FQNEAQ (reference sequence). This CDR3 comprises 16 residues. V lost 1 base to trimming and J lost 4 bases, with 15 bases between them. The CDR3 DNA follows: TGTGCCAGCAGCTTAGTAGTTCCATCCCCCCCAGATACGCAGTATTTT. It is translated as CASSLVVPSPPDTQYF.

The rearrangement links TRBV3-1 (or the pseudogene TRBV3-2) to TRBJ2-3; no definite D call. In germline, CDR1 is LGHDT, CDR2 YNNKEL (reference sequence). The CDR3 totals 12 residues. Trimming removed 4 bases from V and 7 bases from J, with 9 bases in between. CDR3 sequence (DNA): TGTGCCAGCAGCCCGAGTCCAAATACGCAGTATTTT. The encoded protein is CASSPSPNTQYF.

The rearrangement links TRBV3-1 (or the pseudogene TRBV3-2) to TRBJ1-1; 9 bases align to TRBD1. The CDR3 has 15 amino acids. V shed 4 bases and J 1 base; nucleotides not matched to a gene: 4. The germline V gene encodes CDR1 LGHDT and CDR2 YNNKEL (reference sequence). CDR3 protein: CASSREGQGNTEAFF. The CDR3 DNA is TGTGCCAGCAGCCGCGAGGGACAGGGGAACACTGAAGCTTTCTTT.

The J gene is TRBJ1-5, the V gene TRBV7-9, with 7 nucleotides matching TRBD1. J gave up 1 base and V 5 bases, and 8 bases lay outside the gene matches. There are 16 residues in the CDR3. CDR1 is SEHNR, CDR2 FQNEAQ, per germline (reference sequence). CDR3 sequence reads: CASSLETGFSNQPQHF. The CDR3 bases are TGTGCCAGCAGCCTAGAGACAGGGTTCAGCAATCAGCCCCAGCATTTT.

The J gene is TRBJ2-5, the V gene TRBV15; D gene ambiguous. The germline CDR1 and CDR2 sequences are LNHNV and YYDKDF (reference sequence). Trimming removed 5 bases from V and 2 bases from J, with 12 bases in between. The CDR3 runs to 14 residues. The CDR3 region has the DNA TGTGCCACCAGCGGGCTCAGTAGACAAGAGACCCAGTACTTC. Its protein product is CATSGLSRQETQYF.

The chain carries TRBV28 and TRBJ2-3, with 10 bases fitting TRBD2. V gave up 6 bases and J gave up 0 bases; unmatched junction bases: 3. Germline loops: CDR1 MDHEN, CDR2 SYDVKM. This CDR3 comprises 15 residues. The DNA for the CDR3 is TGTGCCAGCAGGGGACTAGCGATTAGCACAGATACGCAGTATTTT. It codes for CASRGLAISTDTQYF.

This chain links TRBV6-1 with TRBJ2-3; no clear D gene. The germline V gene has CDR1 MNHNS and CDR2 SASEGT. This CDR3 region has 13 residues. The V gene lost 3 bases and the J gene lost 0 bases, with 4 bases spanning the gap. CDR3 coding DNA: TGTGCCAGCAGTGATTATAGCACAGATACGCAGTATTTT. This gives the protein CASSDYSTDTQYF.

In this sample, this clone turned up once. The CDR3: CASSYLRDRGRLATEAFF. In DNA form, the CDR3 reads TGTGCCAGCAGTTATCTCCGGGACAGGGGGCGCTTGGCCACTGAAGCTTTCTTT. The chain uses TRBV6-2 or TRBV6-3 and TRBJ1-1, with 12 bases matching TRBD1. Germline CDR1 and CDR2: MNHEY and SVGEGT. This CDR3 is 18 amino acids long. Trimming at V came to 3 bases and at J to 4 bases, leaving 12 bases not matched to a gene.

The chain recombines TRBV6-5 with TRBJ1-4, with a tentative D call TRBD1 (6 bases). Germline CDR1 and CDR2: MNHEY and SVGAGI. V was cut by 6 bases and J by 1 base, with 12 bases left in between. The CDR3 loop spans 15 amino acids. The CDR3 nucleotides are TGTGCCAGCAGACCCACGACAGGAACTAATGAAAAACTGTTTTTT. Its protein is CASRPTTGTNEKLFF.